This passage covers 10 T cell receptor beta chains from one sample sequenced in a study of blood T cell repertoires in COVID-19. Method: immunoSEQ multiplex PCR; TCRdb's copy keeps in-frame clones and lacks some. Of 200,000 to 250,000 clones in the sample, 80% were seen once. What was sequenced was peripheral blood. The receptors were sampled from a woman in her 70s with acute or convalescent COVID-19.

This clone was detected once. The DNA for the CDR3 is TGTGCCAGCAGTAGCCCGGGACAGTGGGACGGTGAGCAGTACTTC. As protein: CASSSPGQWDGEQYF. This chain joins TRBV28 and TRBJ2-7; 7 bases are shared with TRBD1. CDR3 length equals 15 residues. CDR1 is MDHEN, CDR2 SYDVKM, per germline. V was clipped by 5 bases and J by 7 bases; unmatched bases: 14.

The chain uses TRBV3-1 (or the pseudogene TRBV3-2) and TRBJ1-3; D might be TRBD1 (5 bases). Germline V gene data show CDR1 as LGHDT and CDR2 as YNNKEL (reference sequence). V gave up 1 base and J gave up 4 bases, with 8 bases separating them. The CDR3 consists of 14 residues. CDR3 in DNA: TGTGCCAGCAGCCAAGCAGGGTCGGGAAACACCATATATTTT. Translating gives CASSQAGSGNTIYF.

The chain uses TRBV2 and TRBJ2-1; 7 bases match TRBD2. After removal of 1 base from V and 4 bases from J, the junction contained 1 base not matched to a gene. Germline assignment: CDR1 SNHLY and CDR2 FYNNEI. The CDR3 runs 14 residues. The CDR3 region is CASSEVGGYNEQFF. In DNA, the CDR3 is TGTGCCAGCAGTGAAGTGGGGGGGTACAATGAGCAGTTCTTC.

This rearrangement joins TRBV14 to TRBJ2-7, with 12 bases lining up with TRBD2. From germline, CDR1 is SGHDN and CDR2 FVKESK. The length of the CDR3 is 22 residues. The V segment lost 2 bases and the J segment 5 bases; nucleotides outside the gene matches: 25. CDR3 sequence reads: CASSQPGLAGSLLSPSGNEQYF. The CDR3 coding sequence is TGTGCCAGCAGCCAACCGGGACTAGCGGGTTCGCTGTTAAGCCCCTCTGGTAACGAGCAGTACTTC.

A remark on this clone: The same CDR3 also results from other DNA sequences found in this sample. The gene calls are TRBV27 and TRBJ2-5; 13 positions match TRBD2. This CDR3 is built from 15 residues. Germline CDR1 and CDR2: MNHEY and SMNVEV (reference sequence). Trimming at V came to 5 bases and at J to 5 bases, leaving 5 bases not matched to a gene. DNA of the CDR3: TGTGCCAGCAGTCTCGGACTAGCGGGAGTGGAGACCCAGTACTTC. It encodes CASSLGLAGVETQYF.

This chain connects TRBV6-4 to TRBJ1-1; no firm D call. With 2 bases removed from V and 1 base from J, the gap between germline ends came to 8 bases. CDR1 MRHNA and CDR2 SNTAGT come from the germline V gene. This CDR3 is built from 14 residues. The CDR3 loop reads CASSDGHPNTEAFF. DNA of the CDR3: TGTGCCAGCAGTGACGGCCACCCGAACACTGAAGCTTTCTTT.

The chain links TRBV9 to TRBJ2-3; 7 bases match TRBD2. CDR1 SGDLS and CDR2 YYNGEE come from the germline V gene. With 0 bases clipped from V and 2 bases from J, the junction kept 12 bases outside the gene matches. The CDR3 sequence is 18 residues long. This chain's CDR3 is CASSVEVWGGSITDTQYF. The CDR3 region has the DNA TGTGCCAGCAGCGTAGAAGTTTGGGGCGGGAGCATCACAGATACGCAGTATTTT.

A note on this clone: The sample contains more than one DNA sequence encoding this CDR3. The chain is built from TRBV5-1 and TRBJ2-1; D unresolved. The V end was cut by 2 bases, the J end by 7 bases, with 7 bases between. Germline assignment: CDR1 SGHRS and CDR2 YFSETQ. The CDR3 covers 12 residues. This CDR3 is CASSFGDNEQFF. In nucleotides, the CDR3 is TGCGCCAGCAGCTTTGGAGATAATGAGCAGTTCTTC.

The genes are TRBV3-1 (or the pseudogene TRBV3-2) and TRBJ1-1, with TRBD1 matching over 9 bases. V lost 4 bases and J lost 5; bases outside the gene matches: 8. The germline gives CDR1 LGHDT, CDR2 YNNKEL (reference sequence). The CDR3 contains 15 residues. The CDR3 loop is CASSRQTGGTTEAFF. DNA for the CDR3: TGTGCCAGCAGCCGTCAAACAGGGGGCACGACTGAAGCTTTCTTT.

This clone was recorded only once. The chain couples TRBV18 to TRBJ2-1; TRBD2 is a possible D gene (5 bases). CDR1 KGHSH and CDR2 LQKENI come from the germline V gene. The CDR3 spans 12 residues. Trimming removed 1 base from V and 10 bases from J, with 8 bases in between. The CDR3, as DNA: TGTGCCAGCTCACCACTCGTAGCGGAGCAGTTCTTC. This translates into CASSPLVAEQFF.